This TCR beta chain was recovered during a study of T cell repertoires in cytomegalovirus infection. TCRdb analysed the reads with MiXCR anew, one entry per CDR3 protein. This table holds about 310,000 distinct CDR3 sequences, roughly 17% found once. This CDR3 has 16 residues. Looked up from germline, CDR1 is ENHRY and CDR2 is SYGVKD. V was pared by 6 bases and J by 2 bases, with 11 bases of the junction left unmatched. This clonotype has at least ten counts. Sequenced: PBMCs. This TCR was sampled from a human donor in good health (CMV status not recorded). Some clones in this sample may be carry-over from other donors' samples. The gene calls are TRBV10-3 and TRBJ2-7; 9 bases are a match to TRBD1. CDR3 DNA: TGTGCCATCAGCCCCAATGAGGGACAGGGCACCTACGAGCAGTACTTC. This encodes CAISPNEGQGTYEQYF.